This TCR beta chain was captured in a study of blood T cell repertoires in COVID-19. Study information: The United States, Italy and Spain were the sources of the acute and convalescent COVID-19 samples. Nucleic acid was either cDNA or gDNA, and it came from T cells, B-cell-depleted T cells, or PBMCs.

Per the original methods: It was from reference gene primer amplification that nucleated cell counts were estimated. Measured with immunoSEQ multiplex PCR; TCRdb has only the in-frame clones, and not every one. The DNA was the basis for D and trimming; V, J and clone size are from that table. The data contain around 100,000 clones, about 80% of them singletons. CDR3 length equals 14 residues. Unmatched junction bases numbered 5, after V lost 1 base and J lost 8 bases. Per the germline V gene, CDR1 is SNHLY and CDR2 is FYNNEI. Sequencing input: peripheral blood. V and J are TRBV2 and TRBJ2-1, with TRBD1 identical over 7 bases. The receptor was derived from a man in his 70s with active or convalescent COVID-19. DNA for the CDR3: TGTGCCAGCAGTGAAGAGGGGGCGGTCGATGAGCAGTTCTTC. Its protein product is CASSEEGAVDEQFF. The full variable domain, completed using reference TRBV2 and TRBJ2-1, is EPEVTQTPSHQVTQMGQEVILRCVPISNHLYFYWYRQILGQKVEFLVSFYNNEISEKSEIFDDQFSVERPDGSNFTLKIRSTKLEDSAMYFCASSEEGAVDEQFFGPGTRLTVL.